Shown below are 5 T cell receptor beta chains from a single sample sequenced in a study of blood T cell repertoires in COVID-19. Assay: immunoSEQ multiplex PCR; the TCRdb copy retains only in-frame clones and omits some. Of 250,000 to 350,000 clones in the sample, approximately 86% were seen once. The source material was peripheral blood. These receptors came from a human donor with COVID-19, enrolled during active disease. The donor label of this sample is uncertain.

The chain employs TRBV5-1 and TRBJ1-2; TRBD1 matches at 9 bases. CDR1 and CDR2 from the germline V gene are SGHRS and YFSETQ. The V gene end was trimmed by 5 bases and the J gene end by 6 bases; junction bases not matched to a gene: 11. CDR3 length: 15 amino acids. The DNA of the CDR3 is TGCGCCAGCAGACCTACAGGGGGCAGGGGAAATGGCTACACCTTC. Translated, it gives CASRPTGGRGNGYTF.

A note on this clone: One junction end disagrees with the germline gene, perhaps due to a read error. V is TRBV7-7 and J is TRBJ1-2; a weak D match, TRBD1 (6 bases). This CDR3 spans 15 amino acids. The germline V gene has CDR1 SSHAT and CDR2 FNYEAQ (reference sequence). CDR3 amino acids: CASSFVPGQHYGYTF. DNA of the CDR3: TGTGCTAGCAGCTTTGTTCCCGGACAGCACTATGGCTACACCTTC. Supplemented by reference TRBV7-7 and TRBJ1-2, the full variable domain reads GAGVSQSPRYKVTKRGQDVTLRCDPISSHATLYWYQQALGQGPEFLTYFNYEAQPDKSGLPSDRFSAERPEGSISTLTIQRTEQRDSAMYRCASSFVPGQHYGYTFGSGTRLTVV.

This clone appeared a few times. This sequence joins TRBV5-1 and TRBJ1-1; D may be TRBD1 (5 bases). This CDR3 region has 13 residues. Germline CDR1 and CDR2: SGHRS and YFSETQ. Trimming shortened V by 3 bases and J by 0 bases, and 6 bases separated the two germline ends. The DNA of the CDR3 is TGCGCCAGCAGCTCACAGGTGAACACTGAAGCTTTCTTT. Amino acid sequence: CASSSQVNTEAFF. The full variable domain, in which reference TRBV5-1 and TRBJ1-1 provide the parts outside the CDR3, is KAGVTQTPRYLIKTRGQQVTLSCSPISGHRSVSWYQQTPGQGLQFLFEYFSETQRNKGNFPGRFSGRQFSNSRSEMNVSTLELGDSALYLCASSSQVNTEAFFGQGTRLTVV.

The chain joins TRBV7-2 to TRBJ2-2; D gene unclear. Trimming took off 5 bases at V and 6 bases at J, with 10 bases between the two ends. The CDR3 sequence is 13 residues long. Germline lookup yields CDR1 SGHTA and CDR2 FQGNSA. The CDR3 spells CASSPARAGELFF. CDR3 bases: TGTGCCAGCAGCCCAGCACGGGCCGGGGAGCTGTTTTTT. Together with reference TRBV7-2 and TRBJ2-2, the CDR3 gives the full variable domain: GAGVSQSPSNKVTEKGKDVELRCDPISGHTALYWYRQSLGQGLEFLIYFQGNSAPDKSGLPSDRFSAERTGGSVSTLTIQRTQQEDSAVYLCASSPARAGELFFGEGSRLTVL.

On this clone: The same CDR3 is also encoded by other DNA sequences in this sample. This chain uses TRBV6-5 with TRBJ1-1, with D maybe TRBD1 (5 bases). CDR3 length equals 14 residues. CDR1 and CDR2 from the germline V gene are MNHEY and SVGAGI. Between the trimmed V and J ends, which lost 2 bases and 1 base, there was a span of 8 bases. The CDR3 here is CASSYQGRNTEAFF. CDR3 coding DNA: TGTGCCAGCAGTTACCAGGGCAGGAACACTGAAGCTTTCTTT.